This T cell receptor beta chain appears in the sequencing data of a study of T cell repertoires in cytomegalovirus infection. About the research overall: Through public TCR beta signatures, both CMV infection and matching HLA type were indicated.

The study's findings and limits: Dominating the ex vivo response were TCR beta clonotypes that were CMV-specific and HLA-C-restricted. Carriers of CMV plus the relevant HLA were identified by cumulative public TCR beta family frequency.

Turning to this clonotype: No antigen is known for it.

The germline V gene encodes CDR1 MNHNY and CDR2 SVGAGI (reference sequence). The CDR3 sequence is 14 residues long. The J segment lost 6 bases and the V segment lost 6 bases, leaving 7 bases of the junction unmatched. TCRdb reprocessed the reads with MiXCR, giving one entry per CDR3 protein. The sample holds about 130,000 distinct CDR3 sequences, roughly a quarter seen once. The sequenced sample consisted of PBMCs, sequenced either directly or after in vitro stimulation (not recorded which). This TCR was sampled from a human donor in good health (CMV status not recorded). Some clones in this sample may be carry-over from other donors' samples. The chain has TRBV6-6 and TRBJ2-3; 9 nucleotides align to TRBD1. The CDR3 DNA is TGTGCCAGCAGCCCAGGACAGGGGCGTGATACGCAGTATTTT. Its translation: CASSPGQGRDTQYF.